This T cell receptor beta chain originates from a study of cytomegalovirus exposure and HLA in healthy donors. Study-wide results and limits: Rare sequences made up most TCRs, while some public TCRs were found in many donors. The investigators catalogued 164 TCR beta chains as cytomegalovirus-associated. Within the approximately 130 validation repertoires, first-cohort TCR clusters tended to co-occur, according to a later analysis.

The donors were members of the validation cohort comprising approximately 110 subjects, separate from the approximately 710-subject first cohort. Method: immunoSEQ multiplex PCR; TCRdb's copy keeps in-frame clones and lacks some. The sample includes about 120,000 clones, about 83% of them seen just once. The CDR3 extends over 15 amino acids. The V and J ends lost 3 bases and 5 bases, in that order; junction bases with no gene match: 5. CDR1 SNHLY and CDR2 FYNNEI come from the germline V gene. In regard to this clone: The antigen is not known.

V is TRBV2 and J is TRBJ1-4; 8 bases fit TRBD1. Material: PBMCs. The receptor was isolated from a woman in her twenties or thirties in good health and CMV-seronegative. The CDR3 region has the DNA TGTGCCAGCAGTGACCCGGGACAGGCAAATGAAAAACTGTTTTTT. This sequence encodes CASSDPGQANEKLFF.